Described below is a single TCR beta chain sequence and its context. The record originates from a study of blood T cell repertoires in COVID-19. Germline V gene sequence: CDR1 SGHVS, CDR2 FQNEAQ. CDR3 length: 15 residues. Trimming stripped 1 base from V and 0 bases from J, with 7 bases between. In the original processing: Amplification from reference gene primers served as the basis for estimated nucleated cell counts. Sequencing used immunoSEQ multiplex PCR; TCRdb keeps in-frame clones, though not all of them. Clonal size and the V and J genes are those of that table, whereas D and trimming came from the DNA. The table has around 150,000 clones, about 85% seen once.

Sequencing was performed on peripheral blood. The origin of this receptor is a woman aged 60-75 years with active or convalescent COVID-19. The V and J genes are TRBV7-8 and TRBJ1-3; D gene ambiguous. The CDR3 reads CASSLDRTSGNTIYF. The CDR3 nucleotides are TGTGCCAGCAGCTTAGACAGAACCTCTGGAAACACCATATATTTT.